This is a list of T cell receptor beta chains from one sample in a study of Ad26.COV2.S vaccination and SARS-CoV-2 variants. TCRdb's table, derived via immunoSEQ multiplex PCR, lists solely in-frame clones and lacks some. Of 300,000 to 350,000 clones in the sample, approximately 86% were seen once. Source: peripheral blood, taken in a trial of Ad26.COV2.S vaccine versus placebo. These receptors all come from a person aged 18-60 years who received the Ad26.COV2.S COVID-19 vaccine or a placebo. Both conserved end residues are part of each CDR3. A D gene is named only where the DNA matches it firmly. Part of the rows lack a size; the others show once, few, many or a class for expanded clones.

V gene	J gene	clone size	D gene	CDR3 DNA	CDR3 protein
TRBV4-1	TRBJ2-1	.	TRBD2	TGCGCCAGCAGCCAAGGACTAGCGGGAGGTCATGAGCAGTTCTTC	CASSQGLAGGHEQFF
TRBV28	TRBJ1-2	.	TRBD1	TGTGCCAGCAGTACAGGGGGCCGTAACTATGGCTACACCTTC	CASSTGGRNYGYTF
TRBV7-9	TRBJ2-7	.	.	TGTGCCAGCAGCACTACCTACGAGCAGTACTTC	CASSTTYEQYF
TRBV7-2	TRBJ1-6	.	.	TGTGCCAGCAGCTCCCTGGACAGCAGCAGCTCACCCCTCCACTTT	CASSSLDSSSSPLHF
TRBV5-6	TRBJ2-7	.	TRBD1	TGTGCCAGCAGCTTGGACAGGGGCTACGAGCAGTACTTC	CASSLDRGYEQYF
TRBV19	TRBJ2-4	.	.	TGTGCCAGTAGTATTCGGCGGCCGAGTGCTCAGTACTTC	CASSIRRPSAQYF
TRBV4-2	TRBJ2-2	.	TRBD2	TGTGCCAGCAGCCACACAATAGTCGATGTTAGCGGGCATTTAACCGGGGAGCTGTTTTTT	CASSHTIVDVSGHLTGELFF
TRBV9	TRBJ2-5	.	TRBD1	TGTGCCAGCAGCGTAGACGCAGGGGGTCGCGAGACCCAGTACTTC	CASSVDAGGRETQYF
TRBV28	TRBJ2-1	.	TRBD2	TGTGCCAGCAGTTGGTCGGGGCCGGGACTAGCCTTAAACAATGAGCAGTTCTTC	CASSWSGPGLALNNEQFF
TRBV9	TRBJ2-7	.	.	TGTGCCAGCAGCGTAGAGGGCGGACCCTACGAGCAGTACTTC	CASSVEGGPYEQYF
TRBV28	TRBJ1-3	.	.	TGTGCCAGCAGACCTGGGACTGCCATCTCTGGAAACACCATATATTTT	CASRPGTAISGNTIYF
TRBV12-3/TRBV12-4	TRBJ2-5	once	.	TGTGCCAGCAGTTTAGACAGAGAGACCCAGTACTTC	CASSLDRETQYF
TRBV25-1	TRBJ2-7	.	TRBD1	TGTGCCAGCAGTGAATATACGCCCGACAGGGGGACCTACGAGCAGTACTTC	CASSEYTPDRGTYEQYF
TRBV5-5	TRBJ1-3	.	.	TGTGCCAGCAGCCCAAACGACAGACTCTATGGAAACACCATATATTTT	CASSPNDRLYGNTIYF
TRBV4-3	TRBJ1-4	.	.	TGCGCCAGCAGCCAAGACGCGGCAACTAATGAAAAACTGTTTTTT	CASSQDAATNEKLFF
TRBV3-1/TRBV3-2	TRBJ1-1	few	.	TGTGCCAGCAGCGGACAGCTTGAAGCTTTCTTT	CASSGQLEAFF
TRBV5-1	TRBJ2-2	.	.	TGCGCCAGCAGCCGGACGCAGGGGAACACCGGGGAGCTGTTTTTT	CASSRTQGNTGELFF
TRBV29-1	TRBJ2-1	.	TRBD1	TGCAGCGTTGCTCACAGGGACAGGGGGAAACTTGGATTCTACAATGAGCAGTTCTTC	CSVAHRDRGKLGFYNEQFF
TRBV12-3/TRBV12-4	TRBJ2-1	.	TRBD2	TGTGCCAGCCGCCTAGCGGAGTACAATGAGCAGTTCTTC	CASRLAEYNEQFF
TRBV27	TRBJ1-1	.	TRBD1	TGTGCCAGCAGTGCCAAACAGGGGGAGGACACTGAAGCTTTCTTT	CASSAKQGEDTEAFF
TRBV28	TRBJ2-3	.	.	TGTGCCAGCAGACAGGTGATGTCGGATACGCAGTATTTT	CASRQVMSDTQYF
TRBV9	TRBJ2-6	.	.	TGTGCCAGCAGTGGCGGGGCAGCCATGGTTGGGGCCAACGTCCTGACTTTC	CASSGGAAMVGANVLTF
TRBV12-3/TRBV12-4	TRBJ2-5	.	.	TGTGCCAGCAGTTTATACGAGACCCAGTACTTC	CASSLYETQYF
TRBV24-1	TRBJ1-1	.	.	TGTGCCACCAGTGATTTCGACAGCGAAGCTTTCTTT	CATSDFDSEAFF
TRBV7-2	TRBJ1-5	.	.	TGTGCCAGCAGCTTAGGACAGTTCAATCAGCCCCAGCATTTT	CASSLGQFNQPQHF
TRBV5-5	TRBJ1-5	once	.	TGTGCCAGCAGCTCCGTTGGGGCTAGAGATCAGCCCCAGCATTTT	CASSSVGARDQPQHF
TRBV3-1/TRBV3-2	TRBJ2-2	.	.	TGTGCCAGCAGCCAAGATCTAACTAGGACTGGGGAGCTGTTTTTT	CASSQDLTRTGELFF
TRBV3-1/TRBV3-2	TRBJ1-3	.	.	TGTGCCAGCAGCCCCGGACGAGGGGACTCTGGAAACACCATATATTTT	CASSPGRGDSGNTIYF
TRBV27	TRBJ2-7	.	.	TGTGCCAGCAGTTCCGGAGATACCTACGAGCAGTACTTC	CASSSGDTYEQYF
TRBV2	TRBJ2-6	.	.	TGTGCCAGCAGTGAAATTAACTCTGGGGCCAACGTCCTGACTTTC	CASSEINSGANVLTF
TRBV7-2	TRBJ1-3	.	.	TGTGCCAGCGCCCTCCTGGGACCGAGGGCTGGAAACACCATATATTTT	CASALLGPRAGNTIYF
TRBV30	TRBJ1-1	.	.	TGTGCCTGGAGCGCAGGGATGAACACTGAAGCTTTCTTT	CAWSAGMNTEAFF
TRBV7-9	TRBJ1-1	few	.	TGTGCCAGCAGCTTAAGTGAGATGAACACTGAAGCTTTCTTT	CASSLSEMNTEAFF
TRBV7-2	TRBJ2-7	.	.	TGTGCCAGCAGCTGGAGGACGAGCGGCCACGAGCAGTACTTC	CASSWRTSGHEQYF
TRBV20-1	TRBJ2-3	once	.	TGCAGTGCTAGTAGTGACTTTCGGGTGGATACGCAGTATTTT	CSASSDFRVDTQYF
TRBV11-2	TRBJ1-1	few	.	TGTGCCAGCAGCTTAGATCCCAGGAACACTGAAGCTTTCTTT	CASSLDPRNTEAFF
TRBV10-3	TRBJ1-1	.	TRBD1	TGTGCCATCAGTGAGTCACCGACAGGGTCTACTGAAGCTTTCTTT	CAISESPTGSTEAFF
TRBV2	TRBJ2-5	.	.	TGTGCCAGCAGTGACCAGACTACCCGACAAGAGACCCAGTACTTC	CASSDQTTRQETQYF
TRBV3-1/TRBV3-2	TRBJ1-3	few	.	TGTGCCAGCAGCCAAGATACGCCCTCCCGGGGAAACACCATATATTTT	CASSQDTPSRGNTIYF
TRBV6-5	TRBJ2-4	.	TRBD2	TGTGCCAGCAGACTAGCGGGGGGATCGGGCATTCAGTACTTC	CASRLAGGSGIQYF
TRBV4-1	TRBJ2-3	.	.	TGCGCCAGCAGCCAAGTGGTAGGAGGGGCCACAGATACGCAGTATTTT	CASSQVVGGATDTQYF
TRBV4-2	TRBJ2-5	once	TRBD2	TGTGCCAGCAGCCCTTCTTTCGGGACTAGCCTTCGAGAAGAGACCCAGTACTTC	CASSPSFGTSLREETQYF
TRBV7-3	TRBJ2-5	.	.	TGTGCCAGCAGCCCTGAGGCAGGGTGGAAAGAGACCCAGTACTTC	CASSPEAGWKETQYF
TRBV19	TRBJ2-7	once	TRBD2	TGTGCCAGTAGCTTCCGGGGGACTAGCGGGTCCTACGAGCAGTACTTC	CASSFRGTSGSYEQYF
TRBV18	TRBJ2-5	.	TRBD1	TGTGCCAGCTCACCCTCCCCGCAGGGGGCGGGGGAGACCCAGTACTTC	CASSPSPQGAGETQYF
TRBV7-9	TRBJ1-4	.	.	TGTGCCAGCAGCACCAGACAGCCTAATGAAAAACTGTTTTTT	CASSTRQPNEKLFF
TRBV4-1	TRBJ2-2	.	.	TGCGCCAGCAGCCAAGTGGCCTTTCAGGGGAACGCGAACACCGGGGAGCTGTTTTTT	CASSQVAFQGNANTGELFF